Below, 27 T cell receptor beta chains from the same sample are listed, as sequenced in a study of T cell responses to AZD1222 COVID-19 vaccine. Repertoires were generated with immunoSEQ multiplex PCR, while TCRdb's copy carries only in-frame clones and drops some. Among approximately 150,000 clones listed, around 92% were seen once. Source: peripheral blood, taken 28 days after the second AZD1222 dose. The receptor source for this set is an adult who received the AZD1222 COVID-19 vaccine.

The V call is TRBV10-3, the J call TRBJ1-2; 11 bases are shared with TRBD1. Trimming cost V 9 bases and J 4 bases; bases outside gene matches: 7. The CDR3 runs 14 residues. Germline V lookup: CDR1 ENHRY, CDR2 SYGVKD. As DNA, the CDR3 is TGTGCCATTGGAAGGACAGGGGGCTCCTATGGCTACACCTTC. This sequence encodes CAIGRTGGSYGYTF.

For this clone: Compared with germline, one end of the junction differs, possibly owing to a read error. The chain recombines TRBV6-6 with TRBJ1-6, with TRBD1 as a possible D gene (6 bases). This CDR3 spans 14 amino acids. Per the germline V gene, CDR1 is MNHNY and CDR2 is SVGAGI (reference sequence). The CDR3 spells CASTYQGNNSPLHF. The DNA of the CDR3 is TGTGCCAGCACTTACCAGGGGAATAATTCACCCCTCCACTTT.

This clone showed up just once. The CDR3 region has the DNA TGCGCCAGCAGCTTGGAAGGGGGCGGAACCGGGGAGCTGTTTTTT. Protein sequence: CASSLEGGGTGELFF. The chain recombines TRBV5-1 with TRBJ2-2; 7 bases are shared with TRBD1. V dropped 0 bases and J dropped 5; count of bases not matched to a gene: 4. The CDR3 extends over 15 amino acids. CDR1 and CDR2 (germline): SGHRS, YFSETQ.

This clone showed up just a few times. V is TRBV2 and J is TRBJ2-3; D may be TRBD1 (5 bases). This CDR3 has 13 amino acids. V was trimmed by 7 bases and J by 2 bases, leaving 10 bases between them. Germline V gene sequence: CDR1 SNHLY, CDR2 FYNNEI. The CDR3 region has the DNA TGTGCCAGCAAACCAGGGATCACAGATACGCAGTATTTT. Translation gives CASKPGITDTQYF.

The chain couples TRBV7-9 to TRBJ1-4; unclear D gene. V was shortened by 5 bases and J by 7 bases, with 14 bases between the two germline ends. Germline V CDR1 and CDR2: SEHNR, FQNEAQ (reference sequence). This CDR3 has 14 amino acids. The CDR3 DNA reads as TGTGCCAGCAGCCGGCGTAGAGGAGGTGAAAAACTGTTTTTT. Amino acid sequence: CASSRRRGGEKLFF.

The V gene is TRBV18, the J gene TRBJ1-4; D ambiguous. V lost 6 bases and J lost 2, with 13 bases in between. CDR3 size: 15 residues. Germline V gives CDR1 KGHSH, CDR2 LQKENI. CDR3 DNA sequence: TGTGCCAGCTCCCAGAAAGGGAGCACTAATGAAAAACTGTTTTTT. This translates into CASSQKGSTNEKLFF.

V and J are TRBV27 and TRBJ1-2; possible D gene TRBD1, 5 bases. The CDR3 sequence is 13 residues long. V lost 6 bases to trimming and J lost 4 bases, with 12 bases between them. Germline V gives CDR1 MNHEY, CDR2 SMNVEV (reference sequence). The CDR3 coding sequence is TGTGCCAGCAGCCATGACAGTACCTATGGCTACACCTTC. Translation gives CASSHDSTYGYTF.

This clone was recorded only once. The chain has TRBV19 and TRBJ1-1; tentatively, D is TRBD1 (6 bases). V lost 5 bases and J lost 12, with 25 bases in between. CDR1 is LNHDA and CDR2 is SQIVND in the germline V gene (reference sequence). This CDR3 spans 15 amino acids. The chain's CDR3 is CASSPSTGWGPLTFF. The CDR3 bases are TGTGCCAGTAGTCCATCGACAGGTTGGGGACCCTTGACTTTCTTT. The variable domain in full, completed from reference TRBV19 and TRBJ1-1, reads DGGITQSPKYLFRKEGQNVTLSCEQNLNHDAMYWYRQDPGQGLRLIYYSQIVNDFQKGDIAEGYSVSREKKESFPLTVTSAQKNPTAFYLCASSPSTGWGPLTFFGQGTRLTVV.

This rearrangement joins TRBV30 to TRBJ2-2; D possibly uses TRBD1 or TRBD2 (6 bases each). The CDR3 loop spans 14 amino acids. V lost 1 base and J 6 bases, leaving 12 bases between the germline ends. Germline V CDR1 and CDR2: GTSNPN, SVGIG (reference sequence). CDR3 sequence: CAWSGMGGSGELFF. CDR3 in DNA: TGTGCCTGGAGTGGGATGGGGGGCTCCGGGGAGCTGTTTTTT.

This clone was counted a single time. The CDR3 nucleotides read TGTGCCAGCAGTGGCCGGGACAGGCGGCCCATAAGCTATGGCTACACCTTC. It translates to CASSGRDRRPISYGYTF. V and J are TRBV6-1 and TRBJ1-2, with 8 bases lining up with TRBD1. The V and J ends lost 4 bases and 4 bases, in that order; junction bases with no gene match: 14. The CDR3 runs to 17 residues. Germline lookup yields CDR1 MNHNS and CDR2 SASEGT.

The chain links TRBV14 to TRBJ1-4; D gene uncertain. This CDR3 is 14 amino acids long. Trimming shortened V by 4 bases and J by 7 bases, and 13 bases separated the two germline ends. CDR1 is SGHDN and CDR2 is FVKESK in the germline V gene. As DNA, the CDR3 is TGTGCCAGCAGCCCAACCGACGGTCTTGAAAAACTGTTTTTT. Translating gives CASSPTDGLEKLFF.

CDR3 DNA sequence: TGTGCCAGCAGTTTTGTCGGGGGGGCCGGCTACAATGAGCAGTTCTTC. It yields the protein CASSFVGGAGYNEQFF. The chain recombines TRBV28 with TRBJ2-1, with 8 positions matching TRBD2. Germline V gives CDR1 MDHEN, CDR2 SYDVKM. This CDR3 has 16 amino acids. With V trimmed by 3 bases and J by 3 bases, 7 bases remained unmatched.

The chain recombines TRBV19 with TRBJ2-7, with D perhaps assigned TRBD1 or TRBD2 (5 bases each). Germline V gene sequence: CDR1 LNHDA, CDR2 SQIVND (reference sequence). This CDR3 has 16 residues. V was cut by 3 bases and J by 4 bases, with 19 bases left in between. CDR3 amino acids: CASSIRRGGPLYEQYF. The CDR3 coding sequence is TGTGCCAGTAGTATTAGACGGGGCGGGCCGTTATACGAGCAGTACTTC.

The chain uses TRBV2 and TRBJ1-3, with 7 bases that match TRBD1. V lost 4 bases to trimming and J lost 1 base; unmatched junction nucleotides: 10. Germline V gene sequence: CDR1 SNHLY, CDR2 FYNNEI. The CDR3 loop spans 17 amino acids. CDR3 coding DNA: TGTGCCAGCAGTGTCTTGGGACAGCACATATCTGGAAACACCATATATTTT. It translates to CASSVLGQHISGNTIYF.

The rearrangement joins TRBV7-2 to TRBJ1-3; D unresolved. The CDR3 length is 13 residues. Germline CDR1 SGHTA, CDR2 FQGNSA. Trimming removed 4 bases at V and 1 base at J, with 5 bases between. CDR3 sequence (DNA): TGTGCCAGCAGCTGGCCATCTGGAAACACCATATATTTT. Protein: CASSWPSGNTIYF.

This chain links TRBV19 with TRBJ2-5, with unresolved D. Germline V gives CDR1 LNHDA, CDR2 SQIVND (reference sequence). V was shortened by 1 base and J by 4 bases, with 13 bases between the two germline ends. CDR3 length: 15 amino acids. The CDR3, as DNA: TGTGCCAGTAGTATAGGCCTCGACGTTGGAGAGACCCAGTACTTC. Translating it yields CASSIGLDVGETQYF.

This sequence joins TRBV20-1 and TRBJ2-3; TRBD2 matches at 8 bases. The V and J ends lost 3 bases and 0 bases, in that order; junction bases with no gene match: 11. This CDR3 contains 17 residues. CDR1 DFQATT and CDR2 SNEGSKA come from the germline V gene (reference sequence). CDR3 amino acids: CSASSAGGLTSTDTQYF. The CDR3 nucleotides read TGCAGTGCTAGTTCGGCGGGGGGTCTAACTAGCACAGATACGCAGTATTTT.

The V gene is TRBV5-1, the J gene TRBJ2-1; 7 bases match TRBD2. This CDR3 comprises 16 residues. CDR1 and CDR2 (germline): SGHRS, YFSETQ. Germline trimming cut 0 bases from V and 4 bases from J; bases unmatched to any gene: 7. CDR3 loop: CASSLVTGGLYNEQFF. The DNA of the CDR3 is TGCGCCAGCAGCTTGGTGACGGGGGGTCTTTACAATGAGCAGTTCTTC.

This chain uses TRBV30 with TRBJ2-5; 8 bases line up with TRBD2. The CDR3 is 14 amino acids. Germline V CDR1 and CDR2: GTSNPN, SVGIG (reference sequence). V lost 0 bases and J lost 4; bases outside the gene matches: 4. CDR3 sequence: CAWSVLAVGETQYF. The CDR3 bases are TGTGCCTGGAGTGTACTAGCGGTGGGAGAGACCCAGTACTTC.

CDR3 bases: TGTGCCAGCAGCCTCCTCCGATCCGCAGATACGCAGTATTTT. Its protein product is CASSLLRSADTQYF. The chain uses TRBV9 and TRBJ2-3, with no clear D. CDR3 length: 14 residues. Germline CDR1 is SGDLS and CDR2 is YYNGEE. Deletions cut 4 bases from V and 4 bases from J, with 13 bases between.

The rearrangement links TRBV18 to TRBJ2-5; D gene uncertain. CDR1 and CDR2 from the germline V gene are KGHSH and LQKENI. V was trimmed by 3 bases and J by 1 base, leaving 9 bases between them. The CDR3 sequence is 14 residues long. The CDR3 loop reads CASSPVWSQETQYF. CDR3 nucleotide sequence: TGTGCCAGCTCACCGGTTTGGAGCCAAGAGACCCAGTACTTC. Looking up the rest from reference TRBV18 and TRBJ2-5 gives the full variable domain: NAGVMQNPRHLVRRRGQEARLRCSPMKGHSHVYWYRQLPEEGLKFMVYLQKENIIDESGMPKERFSAEFPKEGPSILRIQQVVRGDSAAYFCASSPVWSQETQYFGPGTRLLVL.

V is TRBV6-5 and J is TRBJ1-2; possible D gene TRBD1, 6 bases. Between the trimmed V and J ends, which lost 6 bases and 8 bases, there was a span of 22 bases. CDR3 size: 15 residues. CDR1 and CDR2 (germline): MNHEY, SVGAGI. The CDR3 sequence is CASSALTGGTEGYTF. Here the CDR3 DNA reads TGTGCCAGCAGCGCCCTAACGGGGGGCACGGAAGGCTACACCTTC.

This clone was found once. In DNA, the CDR3 is TGTGCCAGCAGCACCGACAGGGATTATGGCTACACCTTC. Residues: CASSTDRDYGYTF. This chain joins TRBV9 and TRBJ1-2, with 7 positions matching TRBD1. The CDR3 is 13 amino acids. Germline V gives CDR1 SGDLS, CDR2 YYNGEE. Unmatched junction bases numbered 5, after V lost 4 bases and J lost 5 bases.

V and J are TRBV24-1 and TRBJ2-2; possibly TRBD1 or TRBD2 for D (5 bases each). Germline-derived CDR1 and CDR2 are KGHDR and SFDVKD. V was cut by 3 bases and J by 6 bases, with 13 bases left in between. The CDR3 is 15 amino acids. The chain's CDR3 is CATSDGASFPGELFF. The CDR3 DNA reads TGTGCCACCAGTGATGGGGCTAGCTTCCCCGGGGAGCTGTTTTTT.

V usage is TRBV3-1 (or the pseudogene TRBV3-2) and J usage is TRBJ1-2; D gene ambiguous. This CDR3 is built from 14 residues. V was trimmed by 7 bases and J by 1 base, leaving 13 bases between them. The V gene's germline CDR1 is LGHDT and CDR2 YNNKEL (reference sequence). CDR3 DNA: TGTGCCAGCACCCCCGATAGAAGTAACTATGGCTACACCTTC. This encodes CASTPDRSNYGYTF.

The genes are TRBV19 and TRBJ2-2; 7 nucleotides agree with TRBD1. The trim removed 4 bases at V and 6 bases at J, leaving 11 bases unmatched. The CDR3 extends over 16 amino acids. Per the germline V gene, CDR1 is LNHDA and CDR2 is SQIVND (reference sequence). The CDR3 spells CASSTPTGWVPGELFF. The DNA for the CDR3 is TGTGCCAGTAGTACTCCGACAGGGTGGGTCCCCGGGGAGCTGTTTTTT.

V gene TRBV19 combines with J gene TRBJ1-5; D is perhaps TRBD1 (5 bases). Per germline, CDR1 LNHDA and CDR2 SQIVND (reference sequence). V was cut by 5 bases and J by 4 bases, with 18 bases left in between. The CDR3 is made up of 16 amino acids. Written as DNA, the CDR3 is TGTGCCAGTAGTGCCCGGGACGGTAGGCCAAATCAGCCCCAGCATTTT. Its protein product is CASSARDGRPNQPQHF.